One sample yielded the 19 T cell receptor beta chains listed below, sequenced in a study of blood T cells in healthy people across ages. Together with a sample-barcoded 5' primer, a J-beta primer mix was included in a second PCR lasting 7 to 11 cycles. MiXCR, applied by TCRdb to the 5' RACE reads, yields one record per CDR3 protein. The sample lists roughly 2 million distinct CDR3 sequences; around half were seen once. The sequencing sample was made of blood. Receptor source: a woman in her forties in good health.

The rearrangement links TRBV7-2 to TRBJ2-1; weak D call: TRBD1 (5 bases). V dropped 4 bases and J dropped 9 bases, with 19 bases sitting between them. This CDR3 has 15 amino acids. The germline gives CDR1 SGHTA, CDR2 FQGNSA. The CDR3 DNA reads TGTGCCAGCAGCTCGGTTGCGCAGGGATCGGGTGAGCAGTTCTTC. It encodes CASSSVAQGSGEQFF.

This sequence joins TRBV7-2 and TRBJ1-4; 10 positions match TRBD1. V dropped 1 base and J dropped 7; count of bases not matched to a gene: 3. The CDR3 is 15 amino acids. Looked up from germline, CDR1 is SGHTA and CDR2 is FQGNSA. The CDR3: CASSLGGQGSEKLFF. CDR3 sequence (DNA): TGTGCCAGCAGCTTAGGGGGACAGGGGAGTGAAAAACTGTTTTTT.

The chain has TRBV4-3 and TRBJ2-1, with D tentatively TRBD2 (5 bases). Germline CDR1 LGHNA, CDR2 YSLEER. The CDR3 spans 18 residues. V was clipped by 3 bases and J by 0 bases, with 18 bases between them. In nucleotides, the CDR3 is TGCGCCAGCAGCCAGGACGCCCCCGGGGTAAGCTCCTACAATGAGCAGTTCTTC. Translation gives CASSQDAPGVSSYNEQFF.

This clonotype was seen only a few times. The chain joins TRBV7-2 to TRBJ2-5, with TRBD2 matching over 7 bases. The J segment lost 6 bases and the V segment lost 5 bases, leaving 6 bases of the junction unmatched. Per the germline V gene, CDR1 is SGHTA and CDR2 is FQGNSA. CDR3 length: 13 amino acids. For the CDR3, the DNA is TGTGCCAGCAGCAGGGAGCGGGGAAAGACCCAGTACTTC. Its protein product is CASSRERGKTQYF.

There are many counts of this clonotype. V is TRBV20-1 and J is TRBJ2-5, with 9 positions matching TRBD2. The V gene's germline CDR1 is DFQATT and CDR2 SNEGSKA (reference sequence). V trimming: 2 bases; J trimming: 4 bases; junction bases outside the gene matches: 5. This CDR3 contains 14 residues. Here the CDR3 DNA reads TGCAGTGCTAGAATTGGCGGGGGGGGAGAGACCCAGTACTTC. It codes for CSARIGGGGETQYF.

This sequence joins TRBV27 and TRBJ2-7; D may match TRBD1 or TRBD2 (5 bases each). The CDR3 consists of 18 residues. V dropped 5 bases and J dropped 6 bases, with 29 bases sitting between them. CDR1 is MNHEY and CDR2 is SMNVEV in the germline V gene (reference sequence). DNA for the CDR3: TGTGCCAGCAGTAGATATTGGGGGACCCCGAAGGGTCTATGCGAGCAGTACTTC. Protein product: CASSRYWGTPKGLCEQYF.

The chain uses TRBV15 and TRBJ1-2; 7 bases match TRBD1. CDR1 and CDR2 (germline): LNHNV, YYDKDF (reference sequence). Trimming removed 5 bases from V and 3 bases from J; junction bases left unmatched: 6. The CDR3 consists of 14 residues. Here the CDR3 reads CATSGGGTDYGYTF. For the CDR3, the DNA is TGTGCCACCAGCGGAGGAGGGACAGACTATGGCTACACCTTC.

V is TRBV6-2 or TRBV6-3 and J is TRBJ1-1; D possibly corresponds to TRBD1 (5 bases). This CDR3 is built from 14 residues. Trimming took 2 bases from V and 1 from J, leaving 8 bases between them. Germline CDR1 is MNHEY and CDR2 is SVGEGT. The CDR3 sequence is CASSYRGQNTEAFF. The CDR3 bases are TGTGCCAGCAGTTACCGAGGACAGAACACTGAAGCTTTCTTT.

V gene TRBV4-3 combines with J gene TRBJ2-1, with D unclear. CDR1 and CDR2 (germline): LGHNA, YSLEER. V gave up 0 bases and J gave up 9 bases, with 12 bases separating them. The CDR3 consists of 14 residues. CDR3: CASSQDRHAGEQFF. DNA for the CDR3: TGCGCCAGCAGCCAAGATAGGCACGCCGGTGAGCAGTTCTTC.

This chain links TRBV7-2 with TRBJ2-5; D might be TRBD1 (6 bases). Trimming took off 10 bases at V and 11 bases at J, with 26 bases between the two ends. The CDR3 contains 14 residues. The germline V gene encodes CDR1 SGHTA and CDR2 FQGNSA. The CDR3 loop reads CAIPLQSRGNEQYF. CDR3 sequence (DNA): TGTGCCATCCCTCTCCAGTCCAGGGGCAATGAGCAGTACTTC. The entire variable domain, with the rest obtained from reference TRBV7-2 and TRBJ2-5, is as follows: GAGVSQSPSNKVTEKGKDVELRCDPISGHTALYWYRQSLGQGLEFLIYFQGNSAPDKSGLPSDRFSAERTGGSVSTLTIQRTQQEDSAVYLCAIPLQSRGNEQYFGPGTRLLVL.

This chain connects TRBV6-2 or TRBV6-3 to TRBJ2-7; 7 nucleotides align to TRBD2. Germline trimming cut 7 bases from V and 4 bases from J; bases unmatched to any gene: 10. CDR1 is MNHEY, CDR2 SVGEGT, per germline. The CDR3 has 14 amino acids. CDR3: CASKPGASGYEQYF. CDR3 nucleotide sequence: TGTGCCAGCAAGCCCGGAGCTAGCGGTTACGAGCAGTACTTC.

The chain uses TRBV4-2 and TRBJ2-1; D is unclear. This CDR3 spans 15 amino acids. Trimming stripped 0 bases from V and 4 bases from J, with 10 bases between. Germline V gene lookup returns CDR1 LGHNA and CDR2 YNFKEQ. In DNA form, the CDR3 reads TGTGCCAGCAGCCAAGAGGAACAGAAATACAATGAGCAGTTCTTC. This encodes CASSQEEQKYNEQFF.

Comment on this clonotype: At one boundary the junction diverges from the germline segment, which might be a read error. The chain has TRBV24-1 and TRBJ1-2, with TRBD1 matching over 12 bases. Per germline, CDR1 KGHDR and CDR2 SFDVKD. This CDR3 has 15 residues. DNA for the CDR3: TGTGCCTCCAGAGGGAGTGGGACAGGGGGCGATGGCTACACCTTC. Translation gives CASRGSGTGGDGYTF.

This clonotype was counted between two and nine times. This chain uses TRBV6-2 or TRBV6-3 with TRBJ2-1, with D possibly matching TRBD2 (6 bases). This CDR3 comprises 15 residues. The V and J ends lost 6 bases and 4 bases respectively, with 16 bases between them. Germline assignment: CDR1 MNHEY and CDR2 SVGEGT. The CDR3 sequence: CASRTAGLLYNEQFF. The CDR3 bases are TGTGCCAGCAGGACGGCGGGACTCCTATACAATGAGCAGTTCTTC.

This clonotype was seen more than once but under ten times. This clone may be a read error of a much larger clone one base away. The V and J genes are TRBV12-3 or TRBV12-4 and TRBJ2-3; weak D call: TRBD2 (5 bases). Trimming cost V 6 bases and J 4 bases, with 8 bases left between them. CDR3 size: 12 residues. The CDR3: CASRFSADTQYF. Written as DNA, the CDR3 is TGTGCCAGCAGATTTAGCGCAGATACGCAGTATTTT.

Turning to this clonotype: The junction departs from germline at one end; a sequencing error may be responsible. This chain connects TRBV6-5 to TRBJ2-1; D may be TRBD1 (5 bases). The CDR3 has 14 residues. CDR1 and CDR2 from the germline V gene are MNHEY and SVGAGI. CDR3 sequence reads: CASKGPSKVVEQFF. The CDR3 nucleotides are TGCGCCAGCAAGGGGCCGTCGAAGGTCGTTGAGCAGTTCTTC.

The chain uses TRBV6-1 and TRBJ2-1; TRBD2 is a possible D gene (7 bases). The J call may be mistaken, given a closer DNA end match to TRBJ2-7. This CDR3 is built from 16 residues. Germline loops: CDR1 MNHNS, CDR2 SASEGT. CDR3 coding DNA: TGTGCCAGCAGTGAAGCGCTCGCGGGGGCTTACAATGAGCAGTACTTC. Protein sequence: CASSEALAGAYNEQYF.

This clonotype appeared once. This chain connects TRBV11-1 to TRBJ2-6; D unresolved. Germline CDR1 is SGHAT and CDR2 is FQDESV (reference sequence). V lost 5 bases and J lost 4, with 9 bases in between. The CDR3 has 14 amino acids. This chain's CDR3 is CASSVNTGANVLTF. CDR3 nucleotides: TGTGCCAGCAGCGTGAATACGGGGGCCAACGTCCTGACTTTC.

In nucleotides, the CDR3 is TGTGCCAGCAGTGAAAACACCGATATCACAGATACGCAGTATTTT. Amino acids: CASSENTDITDTQYF. The chain combines TRBV28 with TRBJ2-3; no clear D gene. The germline V gene encodes CDR1 MDHEN and CDR2 SYDVKM. V dropped 5 bases and J dropped 2 bases, with 14 bases sitting between them. The CDR3 consists of 15 residues.